This entry concerns a single T cell receptor beta chain. The CDR3 is 14 residues long. Germline values: CDR1 SGHRS, CDR2 YFSETQ. V was cut by 4 bases and J by 7 bases, with 18 bases left in between. The record originates from a study of shared clonotypes between healthy human individuals. Method: immunoSEQ multiplex PCR; TCRdb's copy keeps in-frame clones and lacks some. The sample holds more than 1,200,000 clones; roughly 98.5% are singletons and the top ten take roughly 0.35%. The receptor was derived from a man aged 25 to 40 in good health. The chain has TRBV5-1 and TRBJ2-7, with D maybe TRBD1 (6 bases). Sequenced material: naive CD4+ T cells sorted from blood. Subset meaning: CD45RA+ positively selected. CDR3 loop: CASSPPGHRPEQYF. Written as DNA, the CDR3 is TGCGCCAGCAGCCCACCGGGACATCGACCGGAGCAGTACTTC.